The T cell receptor (beta chain) described here comes from a study of Ad26.COV2.S vaccination and SARS-CoV-2 variants. Libraries were prepared by immunoSEQ multiplex PCR; TCRdb keeps only in-frame clonotypes and omits some of them. The sample comprises 300,000 to 450,000 clones, roughly 94% of which are singletons, and 3% to 5% rests with the top ten. V lost 3 bases, J lost 3 bases, and 7 bases stayed unmatched. The germline V gene encodes CDR1 SGHTA and CDR2 FQGNSA. The CDR3 length is 15 residues. This rearrangement joins TRBV7-2 to TRBJ1-2, with 7 bases aligning to TRBD1. The clonotype comes from a human donor who had recovered from COVID-19. Material: peripheral blood, obtained after recovery from COVID-19. CDR3 sequence (DNA): TGTGCCAGCAGCTTGCGAAACGACAGGGACTATGGCTACACCTTC. Translation: CASSLRNDRDYGYTF.